This passage covers 17 T cell receptor beta chains from one sample sequenced in a study of cytomegalovirus exposure and HLA in healthy donors. Libraries were prepared by immunoSEQ multiplex PCR; TCRdb keeps only in-frame clonotypes and omits some of them. The sample shows about 250,000 clones, less than 90% of them seen only once. Material: PBMCs. The source is a young man in good health and CMV-seropositive.

The chain recombines TRBV27 with TRBJ1-5; tentatively, D is TRBD1 (6 bases). The germline V gene encodes CDR1 MNHEY and CDR2 SMNVEV (reference sequence). V was trimmed by 3 bases and J by 6 bases, leaving 9 bases between them. The CDR3 covers 13 residues. The CDR3 loop reads CASSFQGPQPQHF. For the CDR3, the DNA is TGTGCCAGCAGTTTCCAGGGGCCTCAGCCCCAGCATTTT.

This sequence joins TRBV10-3 and TRBJ2-7; 10 bases are a match to TRBD1. Per the germline V gene, CDR1 is ENHRY and CDR2 is SYGVKD. V lost 4 bases, J lost 4 bases, and 4 bases stayed unmatched. There are 14 residues in the CDR3. CDR3 amino acids: CAISARQGAYEQYF. DNA for the CDR3: TGTGCCATCAGTGCCCGACAGGGGGCTTACGAGCAGTACTTC.

The DNA of the CDR3 is TGTGCCAGCTCACCTTCGGTCAGAGGCATGAACACTGAAGCTTTCTTT. Translating it yields CASSPSVRGMNTEAFF. The V and J genes are TRBV18 and TRBJ1-1; D uncertain. The V and J ends lost 3 bases and 0 bases respectively, with 14 bases between them. Germline CDR1 reads KGHSH; CDR2 reads LQKENI. This CDR3 has 16 amino acids. Filled out from reference TRBV18 and TRBJ1-1, the complete variable domain reads NAGVMQNPRHLVRRRGQEARLRCSPMKGHSHVYWYRQLPEEGLKFMVYLQKENIIDESGMPKERFSAEFPKEGPSILRIQQVVRGDSAAYFCASSPSVRGMNTEAFFGQGTRLTVV.

V gene TRBV6-5 combines with J gene TRBJ2-7; no firm D call. The germline V gene has CDR1 MNHEY and CDR2 SVGAGI. V was clipped by 8 bases and J by 1 base, with 9 bases between them. This CDR3 spans 12 amino acids. The CDR3 DNA sequence: TGTGCCAGCGGATACGGTTCCTACGAGCAGTACTTC. It codes for CASGYGSYEQYF.

The chain couples TRBV6-1 to TRBJ2-6, with TRBD1 matching 7 bases. CDR1 is MNHNS, CDR2 SASEGT, per germline. The length of the CDR3 is 17 residues. V shed 3 bases, J shed 1 base, and the junction held 6 bases outside the gene matches. This chain's CDR3 is CASSEDRLLSGANVLTF. CDR3 DNA: TGTGCCAGCAGTGAGGACAGGCTGCTATCTGGGGCCAACGTCCTGACTTTC.

This chain uses TRBV28 with TRBJ1-1; no reliable D call. Germline-derived CDR1 and CDR2 are MDHEN and SYDVKM. The CDR3 is made up of 11 amino acids. Trimming removed 5 bases at V and 11 bases at J, with 12 bases between. The CDR3 DNA follows: TGTGCCAGCAGTACGAGAGAACGGGCTTTCTTT. This codes for CASSTRERAFF.

The V call is TRBV5-4, the J call TRBJ2-7; D remains ambiguous. Germline V gene lookup returns CDR1 SGHNT and CDR2 YYREEE (reference sequence). The CDR3 consists of 16 residues. The V gene lost 1 base and the J gene lost 3 bases, with 17 bases spanning the gap. This chain's CDR3 is CASSLSLGTPGYEQYF. The CDR3 DNA reads as TGTGCCAGCAGCTTGTCTCTGGGCACTCCCGGCTACGAGCAGTACTTC.

V usage is TRBV10-3 and J usage is TRBJ2-5; 11 bases agree with TRBD2. From germline, CDR1 is ENHRY and CDR2 SYGVKD. V lost 0 bases and J lost 5; bases outside the gene matches: 8. This CDR3 region has 17 residues. The CDR3 loop is CAISESKLAGVVETQYF. DNA for the CDR3: TGTGCCATCAGTGAGTCAAAACTAGCGGGAGTTGTCGAGACCCAGTACTTC.

The chain couples TRBV10-3 to TRBJ1-5, with 8 positions matching TRBD1. Trimming cost V 5 bases and J 10 bases; bases outside gene matches: 13. The CDR3 is 15 amino acids. Germline CDR1 is ENHRY and CDR2 is SYGVKD. CDR3 coding DNA: TGTGCCATCAGTCCGGACAGGGAGGGGACGGGACCCCAGCATTTT. Translated, it gives CAISPDREGTGPQHF.

The chain couples TRBV27 to TRBJ2-1; 14 bases map to TRBD2. The trim removed 5 bases at V and 9 bases at J, leaving 6 bases unmatched. Germline V gene lookup returns CDR1 MNHEY and CDR2 SMNVEV (reference sequence). The CDR3 consists of 15 residues. CDR3 amino acids: CASSPTSGRVSEQFF. The CDR3 DNA reads TGTGCCAGCAGTCCGACTAGCGGGAGGGTCAGTGAGCAGTTCTTC.

V usage is TRBV5-1 and J usage is TRBJ2-3; no firm D call. Germline loops: CDR1 SGHRS, CDR2 YFSETQ. Deletions cut 2 bases from V and 1 base from J, with 14 bases between. The CDR3 has 16 residues. This CDR3 is CASSFFPGSGTDTQYF. As DNA, the CDR3 is TGCGCCAGCAGCTTTTTTCCCGGTTCGGGCACAGATACGCAGTATTTT.

This clone was picked up one time. The chain combines TRBV6-1 with TRBJ2-6; TRBD2 agrees at 12 bases. This CDR3 has 18 amino acids. J gave up 3 bases and V 2 bases, and 5 bases lay outside the gene matches. Germline CDR1 and CDR2: MNHNS and SASEGT. The CDR3 DNA reads as TGTGCCAGCAGTGAACTAGCGGGAGGGCCCGGTGGGGCCAACGTCCTGACTTTC. It codes for CASSELAGGPGGANVLTF.

V and J are TRBV10-3 and TRBJ2-7, with D unclear. Trimming took off 2 bases at V and 0 bases at J, with 8 bases between the two ends. Germline lookup yields CDR1 ENHRY and CDR2 SYGVKD. This CDR3 has 14 amino acids. In DNA form, the CDR3 reads TGTGCCATCAGTGAGAGGACGAGCTCCTACGAGCAGTACTTC. Translated: CAISERTSSYEQYF.

This clone was seen once. The chain joins TRBV6-1 to TRBJ2-7; 9 bases fit TRBD1. J lost 3 bases, V lost 6 bases, and 9 bases had no gene match. The CDR3 consists of 15 residues. CDR1 is MNHNS, CDR2 SASEGT, per germline. The CDR3, as DNA: TGTGCCAGCAGGGCCAGGGGGACAGGGATCTACGAGCAGTACTTC. This codes for CASRARGTGIYEQYF.

The rearrangement uses TRBV6-5 and TRBJ2-7; D is possibly TRBD2 (6 bases). The CDR3 totals 16 residues. Germline V CDR1 and CDR2: MNHEY, SVGAGI. V lost 2 bases to trimming and J lost 4 bases, with 18 bases between them. In nucleotides, the CDR3 is TGTGCCAGCAGTTACACCGCGGGGTCCCGAGCTTACGAGCAGTACTTC. Its translation: CASSYTAGSRAYEQYF.

Concerning this clone: The identical CDR3 is also encoded by other nucleotide sequences in the sample. The chain couples TRBV5-1 to TRBJ2-1; D is perhaps TRBD1 (6 bases). V lost 4 bases to trimming and J lost 4 bases, with 9 bases between them. The germline gives CDR1 SGHRS, CDR2 YFSETQ. The CDR3 spans 13 residues. This chain's CDR3 is CASSLDSYNEQFF. In DNA form, the CDR3 reads TGCGCCAGCAGCCTGGACAGTTACAATGAGCAGTTCTTC.

The V and J genes are TRBV19 and TRBJ2-7; 13 bases agree with TRBD2. Germline V gene sequence: CDR1 LNHDA, CDR2 SQIVND (reference sequence). The CDR3 covers 18 residues. With 3 bases clipped from V and 5 bases from J, the junction kept 13 bases outside the gene matches. CDR3 in DNA: TGTGCCAGTAGTATCGGACTAGCGGGAGTCAGGGAATCGGACGAGCAGTACTTC. Protein: CASSIGLAGVRESDEQYF.